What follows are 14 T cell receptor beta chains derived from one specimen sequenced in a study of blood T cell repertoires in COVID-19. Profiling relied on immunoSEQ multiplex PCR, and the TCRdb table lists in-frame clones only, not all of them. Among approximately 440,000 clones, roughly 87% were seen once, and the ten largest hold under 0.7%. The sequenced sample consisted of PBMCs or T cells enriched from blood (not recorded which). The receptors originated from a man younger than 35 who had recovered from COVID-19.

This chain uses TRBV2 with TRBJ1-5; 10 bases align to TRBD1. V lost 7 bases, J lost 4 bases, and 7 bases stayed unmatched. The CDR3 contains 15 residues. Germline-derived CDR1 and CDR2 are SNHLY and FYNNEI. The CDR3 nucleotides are TGTGCCAGCAATTGGGACAGGGGTTCAAATCAGCCCCAGCATTTT. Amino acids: CASNWDRGSNQPQHF.

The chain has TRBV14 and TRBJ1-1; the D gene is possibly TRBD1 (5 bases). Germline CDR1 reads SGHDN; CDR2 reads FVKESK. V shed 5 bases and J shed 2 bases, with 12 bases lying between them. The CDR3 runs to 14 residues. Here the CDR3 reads CASSKWTLNTEAFF. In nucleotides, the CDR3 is TGTGCCAGCAGCAAATGGACACTAAACACTGAAGCTTTCTTT.

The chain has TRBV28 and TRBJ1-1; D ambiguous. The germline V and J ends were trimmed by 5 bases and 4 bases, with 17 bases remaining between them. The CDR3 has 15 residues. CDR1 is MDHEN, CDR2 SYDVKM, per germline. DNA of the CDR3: TGTGCCAGCAGTCCCCCGGGGAGGGAGACCACTGAAGCTTTCTTT. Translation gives CASSPPGRETTEAFF.

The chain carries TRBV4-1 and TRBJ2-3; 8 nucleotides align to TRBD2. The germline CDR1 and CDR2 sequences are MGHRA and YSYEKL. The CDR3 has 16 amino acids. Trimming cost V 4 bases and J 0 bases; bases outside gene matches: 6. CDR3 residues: CASSPRTSSSTDTQYF. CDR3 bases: TGCGCCAGCAGCCCCAGGACTAGCTCGAGCACAGATACGCAGTATTTT.

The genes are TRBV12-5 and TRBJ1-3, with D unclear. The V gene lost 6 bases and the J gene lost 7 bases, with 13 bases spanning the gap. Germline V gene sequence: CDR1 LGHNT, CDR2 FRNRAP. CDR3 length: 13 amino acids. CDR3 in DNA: TGTGCTAGTGGCAAACCTATTGCGAACACCATATATTTT. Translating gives CASGKPIANTIYF.

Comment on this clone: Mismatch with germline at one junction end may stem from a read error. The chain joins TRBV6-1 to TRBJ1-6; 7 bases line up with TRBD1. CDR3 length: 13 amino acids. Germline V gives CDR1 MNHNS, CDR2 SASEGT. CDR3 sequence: CASREGGPSALHF. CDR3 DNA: TGTGCCAGCAGAGAAGGGGGCCCGTCGGCCCTCCACTTT.

CDR3 loop: CASSLVGQGEVGYTF. The CDR3, as DNA: TGTGCCAGCAGCTTGGTCGGACAGGGGGAAGTTGGCTACACCTTC. The chain recombines TRBV5-4 with TRBJ1-2, with 10 nucleotides matching TRBD1. Germline values: CDR1 SGHNT, CDR2 YYREEE (reference sequence). The CDR3 loop spans 15 amino acids. V gave up 0 bases and J gave up 7 bases; unmatched junction bases: 6.

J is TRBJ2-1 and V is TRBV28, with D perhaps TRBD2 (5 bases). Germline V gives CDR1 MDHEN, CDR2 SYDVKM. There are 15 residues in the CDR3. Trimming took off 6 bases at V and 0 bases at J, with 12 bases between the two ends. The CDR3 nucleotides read TGTGCCAGCAGACCATCGGGGAGCTCCTACAATGAGCAGTTCTTC. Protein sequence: CASRPSGSSYNEQFF.

This chain's CDR3 is CASSYRSGNEPEAFF. The CDR3 DNA is TGTGCCAGCAGTTACCGCTCAGGGAATGAGCCTGAAGCTTTCTTT. V usage is TRBV6-2 or TRBV6-3 and J usage is TRBJ1-1; weak D call: TRBD1 (5 bases). The germline gives CDR1 MNHEY, CDR2 SVGEGT. This CDR3 region has 15 residues. V dropped 2 bases and J dropped 6 bases, with 16 bases sitting between them.

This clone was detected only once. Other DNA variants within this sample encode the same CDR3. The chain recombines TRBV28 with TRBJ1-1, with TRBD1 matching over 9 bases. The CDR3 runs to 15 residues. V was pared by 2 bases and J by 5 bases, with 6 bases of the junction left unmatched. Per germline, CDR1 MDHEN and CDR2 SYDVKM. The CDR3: CASSLGGTGSTEAFF. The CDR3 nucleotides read TGTGCCAGCAGTTTAGGCGGGACAGGGTCAACTGAAGCTTTCTTT.

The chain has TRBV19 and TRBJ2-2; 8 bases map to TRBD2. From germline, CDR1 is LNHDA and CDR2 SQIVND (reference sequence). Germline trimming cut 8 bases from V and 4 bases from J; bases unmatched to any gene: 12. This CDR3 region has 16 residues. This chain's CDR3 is CASRRRLARGTGELFF. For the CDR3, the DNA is TGTGCCAGTCGGCGGAGACTAGCGCGCGGCACCGGGGAGCTGTTTTTT. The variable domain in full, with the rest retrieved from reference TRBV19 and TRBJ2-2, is DGGITQSPKYLFRKEGQNVTLSCEQNLNHDAMYWYRQDPGQGLRLIYYSQIVNDFQKGDIAEGYSVSREKKESFPLTVTSAQKNPTAFYLCASRRRLARGTGELFFGEGSRLTVL.

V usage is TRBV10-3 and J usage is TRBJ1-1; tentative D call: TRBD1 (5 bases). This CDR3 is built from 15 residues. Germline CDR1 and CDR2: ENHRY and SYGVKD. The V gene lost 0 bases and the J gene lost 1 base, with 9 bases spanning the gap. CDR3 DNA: TGTGCCATCAGTGAGTCTGGGGCCAAGAACACTGAAGCTTTCTTT. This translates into CAISESGAKNTEAFF.

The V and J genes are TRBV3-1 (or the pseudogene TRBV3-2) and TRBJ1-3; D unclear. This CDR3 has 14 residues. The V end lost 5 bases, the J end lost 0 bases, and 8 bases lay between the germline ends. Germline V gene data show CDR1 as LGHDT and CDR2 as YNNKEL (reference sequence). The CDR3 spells CASSKSSSGNTIYF. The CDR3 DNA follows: TGTGCCAGCAGCAAATCGAGCTCTGGAAACACCATATATTTT.

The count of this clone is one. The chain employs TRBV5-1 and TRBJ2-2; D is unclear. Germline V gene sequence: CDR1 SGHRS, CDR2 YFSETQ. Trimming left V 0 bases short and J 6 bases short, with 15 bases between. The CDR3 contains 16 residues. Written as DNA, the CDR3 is TGCGCCAGCAGCTTGGAGGTGACTCCCTCCGCCGGGGAGCTGTTTTTT. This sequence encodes CASSLEVTPSAGELFF.